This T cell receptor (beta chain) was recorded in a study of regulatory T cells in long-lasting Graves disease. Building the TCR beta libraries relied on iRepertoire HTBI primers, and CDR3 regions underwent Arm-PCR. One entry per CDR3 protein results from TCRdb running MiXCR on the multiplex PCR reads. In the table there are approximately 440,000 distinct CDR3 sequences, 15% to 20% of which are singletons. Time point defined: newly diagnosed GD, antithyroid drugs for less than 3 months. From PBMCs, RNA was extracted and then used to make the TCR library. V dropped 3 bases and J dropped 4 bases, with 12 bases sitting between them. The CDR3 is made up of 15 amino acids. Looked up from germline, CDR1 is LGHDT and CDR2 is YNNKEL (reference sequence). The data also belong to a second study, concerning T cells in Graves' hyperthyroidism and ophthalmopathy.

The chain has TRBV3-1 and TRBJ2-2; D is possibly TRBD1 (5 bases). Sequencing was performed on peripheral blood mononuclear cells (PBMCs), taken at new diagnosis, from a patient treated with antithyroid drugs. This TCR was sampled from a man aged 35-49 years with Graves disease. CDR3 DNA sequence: TGTGCCAGCAGCCAGTGGGGCCGATTCACCGGGGAGCTGTTTTTT. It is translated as CASSQWGRFTGELFF.